The 16 T cell receptor beta chains below come from one sample, sequenced in a study of T-cell memory formation after mild COVID-19. TCRdb reprocessed the 5' RACE reads with MiXCR, giving one entry per CDR3 protein. The data show more than 150,000 distinct CDR3 sequences, about 18% seen once. The sequenced sample was PBMCs or a T cell subset sorted from them (not recorded which). The source is a man aged 18 to 30 who had mild COVID-19 (a few samples of this study predate the infection). Cell type and time point are not known.

For the CDR3, the DNA is TGCGCCAGCAGCCAGATAGGCCAAGAGACCCAGTACTTC. Amino acids: CASSQIGQETQYF. The chain employs TRBV4-3 and TRBJ2-5; no clear D gene. V was pared by 3 bases and J by 1 base, with 6 bases between. Germline assignment: CDR1 LGHNA and CDR2 YSLEER. The CDR3 loop spans 13 amino acids.

The gene calls are TRBV28 and TRBJ1-1; no definite D call. Trimming took 6 bases from V and 10 from J, leaving 15 bases between them. Germline values: CDR1 MDHEN, CDR2 SYDVKM. This CDR3 spans 12 amino acids. The CDR3 nucleotides are TGTGCCAGCAGCCCACCCTCCTGGGCAGCTTTCTTT. Amino acids: CASSPPSWAAFF.

The table lists this clonotype with many counts. The chain recombines TRBV12-3 or TRBV12-4 with TRBJ1-6; D is ambiguous. The CDR3 sequence is 12 residues long. Trimming cost V 3 bases and J 8 bases, with 5 bases left between them. CDR3 bases: TGTGCCAGCAGTTTTATCCATTCACCCCTCCACTTT. Protein product: CASSFIHSPLHF.

This clonotype has a handful of counts. This chain joins TRBV7-9 and TRBJ2-4, with D perhaps TRBD2 (5 bases). The germline V gene encodes CDR1 SEHNR and CDR2 FQNEAQ (reference sequence). The CDR3 loop spans 14 amino acids. Trimming removed 0 bases from V and 7 bases from J, with 10 bases in between. In DNA, the CDR3 is TGTGCCAGCAGCTTAGCGGGTCAGCGGAACATTCAGTACTTC. Translating it yields CASSLAGQRNIQYF.

This clonotype appeared a few times. The rearrangement links TRBV11-2 to TRBJ2-1; no firm D call. CDR1 is SGHAT, CDR2 FQNNGV, per germline. The V and J ends lost 5 bases and 0 bases respectively, with 17 bases between them. CDR3 length: 17 amino acids. The CDR3 DNA is TGTGCCAGCAGCATATGGGAACAGTCTAGCTCCTACAATGAGCAGTTCTTC. It specifies CASSIWEQSSSYNEQFF.

The gene calls are TRBV12-3 or TRBV12-4 and TRBJ1-4; no firm D call. There are 13 residues in the CDR3. The V and J ends lost 5 bases and 5 bases respectively, with 9 bases between them. DNA for the CDR3: TGTGCCAGCAGTCCTCGACGGAATGAAAAACTGTTTTTT. Residues: CASSPRRNEKLFF.

This chain uses TRBV6-1 with TRBJ2-5; 9 bases line up with TRBD2. Germline CDR1 MNHNS, CDR2 SASEGT. The length of the CDR3 is 13 residues. J lost 4 bases, V lost 11 bases, and 8 bases had no gene match. In nucleotides, the CDR3 is TGTGCCGGGGGCGGGGGGGCCCGAGAGACCCAGTACTTC. Its translation is CAGGGGARETQYF.

The chain employs TRBV7-3 and TRBJ2-3; D perhaps matches TRBD2 (5 bases). V dropped 5 bases and J dropped 0 bases, with 12 bases sitting between them. This CDR3 is 15 amino acids long. CDR1 is SGHTA and CDR2 is FQGTGA in the germline V gene. CDR3 DNA sequence: TGTGCCAGCAGCCCCGGACGGACTAGCACAGATACGCAGTATTTT. It specifies CASSPGRTSTDTQYF.

The V gene is TRBV21-1, the J gene TRBJ2-5; the table's D call, TRBD1, was not checked against the DNA. TRBV21-1 is labeled a pseudogene. The CDR3 totals 17 residues. CDR3 sequence reads: CASSIEVAGERVETQYF. As DNA, the CDR3 is TGTGCCAGCAGCATAGAGGTCGCAGGGGAAAGGGTAGAGACCCAGTACTTC.

This chain's CDR3 is CAWRGPGQYYEQYF. CDR3 DNA sequence: TGTGCCTGGAGGGGACCCGGACAGTACTACGAGCAGTACTTC. V is TRBV30 and J is TRBJ2-7, with D maybe TRBD1 (6 bases). Trimming took off 3 bases at V and 3 bases at J, with 15 bases between the two ends. The CDR3 length is 14 residues. Per the germline V gene, CDR1 is GTSNPN and CDR2 is SVGIG (reference sequence).

This clonotype was recorded at least ten times. This chain links TRBV4-1 with TRBJ2-5, with D perhaps TRBD1 (6 bases). Germline-derived CDR1 and CDR2 are MGHRA and YSYEKL. This CDR3 comprises 14 residues. The V and J ends lost 1 base and 2 bases respectively, with 8 bases between them. CDR3 bases: TGCGCCAGCAGCCAAGGGACAGTACAAGAGACCCAGTACTTC. It translates to CASSQGTVQETQYF.

This clonotype has ten or more counts. V usage is TRBV5-1 and J usage is TRBJ1-2; D might be TRBD1 (5 bases). The length of the CDR3 is 14 residues. Per germline, CDR1 SGHRS and CDR2 YFSETQ. Trimming pared 0 bases from V and 6 bases from J, leaving 12 bases between. CDR3 DNA: TGCGCCAGCAGCTTGGGGGGGGAGGGCCATGGCTACACCTTC. It translates to CASSLGGEGHGYTF. The full variable domain, its missing parts supplied by reference TRBV5-1 and TRBJ1-2, is KAGVTQTPRYLIKTRGQQVTLSCSPISGHRSVSWYQQTPGQGLQFLFEYFSETQRNKGNFPGRFSGRQFSNSRSEMNVSTLELGDSALYLCASSLGGEGHGYTFGSGTRLTVV.

The rearrangement links TRBV4-3 to TRBJ1-2; unclear D gene. Germline V gene data show CDR1 as LGHNA and CDR2 as YSLEER. The CDR3 totals 12 residues. V shed 4 bases and J shed 10 bases, with 13 bases lying between them. CDR3 sequence reads: CASSRSRDLYTF. CDR3 nucleotide sequence: TGCGCCAGCAGCCGCTCAAGAGACCTCTACACCTTC.

The chain recombines TRBV24-1 with TRBJ2-1; 9 bases are a match to TRBD1. The CDR3 loop spans 15 amino acids. Trimming at V came to 7 bases and at J to 4 bases, leaving 7 bases not matched to a gene. Germline V lookup: CDR1 KGHDR, CDR2 SFDVKD. The CDR3 bases are TGTGCCACCAGGCCCGGGACAGGGTCGTACAATGAGCAGTTCTTC. This gives the protein CATRPGTGSYNEQFF.

The chain uses TRBV12-3 or TRBV12-4 and TRBJ1-5, with no clear D. The CDR3 has 13 amino acids. V was cut by 4 bases and J by 7 bases, with 11 bases left in between. The CDR3 here is CASSWELGQPQHF. The CDR3 coding sequence is TGTGCCAGCAGTTGGGAGTTGGGCCAGCCCCAGCATTTT.

The chain couples TRBV14 to TRBJ1-3; D perhaps matches TRBD1 (5 bases). Germline CDR1 is SGHDN and CDR2 is FVKESK. V was clipped by 5 bases and J by 2 bases, with 13 bases between them. CDR3 length: 15 amino acids. The CDR3 loop reads CASSFTKTAGNTIYF. The DNA for the CDR3 is TGTGCCAGCAGCTTTACAAAGACAGCTGGAAACACCATATATTTT.